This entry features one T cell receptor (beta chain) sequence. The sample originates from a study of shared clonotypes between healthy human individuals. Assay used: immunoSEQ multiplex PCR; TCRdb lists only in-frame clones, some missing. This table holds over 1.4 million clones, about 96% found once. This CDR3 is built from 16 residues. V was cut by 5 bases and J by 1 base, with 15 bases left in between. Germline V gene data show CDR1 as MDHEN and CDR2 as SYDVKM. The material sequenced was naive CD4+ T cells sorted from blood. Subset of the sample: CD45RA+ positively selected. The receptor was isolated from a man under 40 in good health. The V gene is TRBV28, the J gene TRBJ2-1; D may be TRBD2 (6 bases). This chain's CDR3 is CASSPGRGKSYNEQFF. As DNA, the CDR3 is TGTGCCAGCAGTCCGGGGCGCGGGAAGTCCTACAATGAGCAGTTCTTC. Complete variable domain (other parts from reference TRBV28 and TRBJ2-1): DVKVTQSSRYLVKRTGEKVFLECVQDMDHENMFWYRQDPGLGLRLIYFSYDVKMKEKGDIPEGYSVSREKKERFSLILESASTNQTSMYLCASSPGRGKSYNEQFFGPGTRLTVL.